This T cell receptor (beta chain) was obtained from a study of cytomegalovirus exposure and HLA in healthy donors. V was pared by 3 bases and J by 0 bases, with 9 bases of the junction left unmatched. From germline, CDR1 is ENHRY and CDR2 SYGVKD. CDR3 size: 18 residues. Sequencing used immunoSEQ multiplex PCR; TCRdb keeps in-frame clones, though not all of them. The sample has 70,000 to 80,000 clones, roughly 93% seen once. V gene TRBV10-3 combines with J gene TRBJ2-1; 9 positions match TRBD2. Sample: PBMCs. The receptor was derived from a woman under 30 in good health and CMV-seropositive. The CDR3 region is CAISESSGGPSSYNEQFF. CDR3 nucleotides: TGTGCCATCAGTGAATCGAGCGGGGGGCCGAGCTCCTACAATGAGCAGTTCTTC.